This T cell receptor (beta chain) is drawn from a study of cytomegalovirus exposure and HLA in healthy donors. Turning to the study itself: Earlier sequencing of 150 million to 200 million T cells yielded fewer than 140 million unique TCR beta sequences. Study-wide results and limits: In a later analysis, at a false discovery rate of 0.05, roughly 18,000 TCR beta sequences were associated with HLA alleles.

Researchers ran the PCR with 60 Vbeta and 13 Jbeta primers. Repertoires were generated with immunoSEQ multiplex PCR, while TCRdb's copy carries only in-frame clones and drops some. The sample includes 40,000 or so clones. Germline V gives CDR1 MNHNS, CDR2 SASEGT. Trimming left V 4 bases short and J 6 bases short, with 13 bases between. The CDR3 spans 14 residues. Donors sampled were nominally healthy, though unrecorded immune exposures were likely. As to this clone: The antigen remains undetermined.

The source of this sequence is a male donor in good health and CMV-seronegative. The V and J genes are TRBV6-1 and TRBJ1-5; D not certain. The sequenced sample consisted of PBMCs. DNA of the CDR3: TGTGCCAGCAGTGGGGCCAGTATGGGTCAGCCCCAGCATTTT. This translates into CASSGASMGQPQHF.